A single sample gave rise to the 21 T cell receptor beta chains below, sequenced in a study of beta chain features in type 1 diabetes. The antigens of these receptors remain unknown. Study-wide findings and caveats: All four CD4+ subsets of Type 1 diabetes patients contained TCRB CDR3s that were moderately but significantly shorter.

Isolated RNA was reverse transcribed in full, so expressed TCRB transcripts were sequenced. TCRdb's copy holds only in-frame clones and misses some; the assay was immunoSEQ multiplex PCR. The top ten clones hold approximately 0.022% of a sample with roughly 700,000 clones, roughly 12% of them seen once. Sequenced material: naive CD4+ T cells from blood. These receptors were taken from a young man with type 1 diabetes.

About this clone itself: Distinct nucleotide sequences in the sample also encode this CDR3. This sequence joins TRBV29-1 and TRBJ2-6, with a possible D match to TRBD1 (6 bases). The length of the CDR3 is 16 residues. CDR1 is SQVTM, CDR2 ANQGSEA, per germline. The DNA for the CDR3 is TGCGCCGTAGGAAGGACAGCTCTTCCTGGGGCCAACGTCCTGACTTTC. As protein: CAVGRTALPGANVLTF.

The chain is built from TRBV9 and TRBJ2-2; the match to TRBD1 covers 8 bases. Trimming removed 1 base from V and 5 bases from J; junction bases left unmatched: 4. This CDR3 has 15 residues. Germline V gene sequence: CDR1 SGDLS, CDR2 YYNGEE. The CDR3 loop reads CASSVPGGSTGELFF. Written as DNA, the CDR3 is TGTGCCAGCAGCGTACCAGGGGGCAGTACCGGGGAGCTGTTTTTT. Using reference TRBV9 and TRBJ2-2 for the parts outside the CDR3, the full variable domain is DSGVTQTPKHLITATGQRVTLRCSPRSGDLSVYWYQQSLDQGLQFLIQYYNGEERAKGNILERFSAQQFPDLHSELNLSSLELGDSALYFCASSVPGGSTGELFFGEGSRLTVL.

J is TRBJ2-7 and V is TRBV28, with D possibly being TRBD1 or TRBD2 (5 bases each). Trimming left V 2 bases short and J 1 base short, with 9 bases between. The CDR3 spans 14 residues. CDR1 is MDHEN, CDR2 SYDVKM, per germline. CDR3 nucleotide sequence: TGTGCCAGCAGTTTAATTGGGGGATCCTACGAGCAGTACTTC. Amino acids: CASSLIGGSYEQYF.

This clone came up a few times. The chain joins TRBV12-5 to TRBJ2-6; D is uncertain. The CDR3 is 13 amino acids. The germline V gene encodes CDR1 LGHNT and CDR2 FRNRAP. V lost 9 bases and J lost 1, with 7 bases in between. The CDR3 sequence is CASVPSGANVLTF. The CDR3 DNA is TGTGCTAGCGTCCCGTCTGGGGCCAACGTCCTGACTTTC.

The gene calls are TRBV7-8 and TRBJ1-2; D is unresolved. CDR3 length equals 13 residues. Germline assignment: CDR1 SGHVS and CDR2 FQNEAQ. V lost 2 bases and J lost 2, with 6 bases in between. CDR3: CASSLSINYGYTF. As DNA, the CDR3 is TGTGCCAGCAGCTTATCAATCAACTATGGCTACACCTTC.

This clone has a handful of counts. The chain combines TRBV7-3 with TRBJ2-7; D is ambiguous. This CDR3 has 15 residues. The V and J ends lost 2 bases and 5 bases respectively, with 16 bases between them. The germline V gene encodes CDR1 SGHTA and CDR2 FQGTGA. The CDR3 nucleotides are TGTGCCAGCAGCTTAGACATTACTAACTTCAACGAGCAGTACTTC. This translates into CASSLDITNFNEQYF.

The chain combines TRBV10-3 with TRBJ2-6; TRBD1 matches 7 bases. Germline loops: CDR1 ENHRY, CDR2 SYGVKD. The V gene end was trimmed by 6 bases and the J gene end by 0 bases; junction bases not matched to a gene: 2. CDR3 size: 15 residues. This CDR3 is CAIRGTDSGANVLTF. CDR3 DNA: TGTGCCATCAGGGGGACAGACTCTGGGGCCAACGTCCTGACTTTC.

The rearrangement links TRBV2 to TRBJ2-5, with unresolved D. CDR3 length: 13 residues. Trimming pared 4 bases from V and 1 base from J, leaving 7 bases between. In germline, CDR1 is SNHLY, CDR2 FYNNEI. CDR3 protein: CASSVDFQETQYF. The CDR3 DNA reads TGTGCCAGCAGTGTAGACTTCCAAGAGACCCAGTACTTC.

This clone was picked up a small number of times. The chain links TRBV4-2 to TRBJ2-5; 9 bases align to TRBD2. The CDR3 consists of 15 residues. Looked up from germline, CDR1 is LGHNA and CDR2 is YNFKEQ. The junction had 12 bases not matched to a gene; V was cut back by 4 bases and J by 9 bases. CDR3 DNA sequence: TGTGCCAGCAGCCGCCGACTAGCGGAGGTCGGGGCCCAGTACTTC. Protein: CASSRRLAEVGAQYF.

The gene calls are TRBV7-9 and TRBJ2-2; tentatively, D is TRBD1 (7 bases). The CDR3 extends over 15 amino acids. V was clipped by 5 bases and J by 3 bases, with 13 bases between them. The V gene's germline CDR1 is SEHNR and CDR2 FQNEAQ (reference sequence). The CDR3 loop reads CASSPQGGDTGELFF. The DNA of the CDR3 is TGTGCCAGCAGCCCCCAGGGGGGTGACACCGGGGAGCTGTTTTTT.

This clone occurred once. This sequence joins TRBV5-4 and TRBJ2-3, with 9 bases aligning to TRBD2. The CDR3 covers 18 residues. Germline-derived CDR1 and CDR2 are SGHNT and YYREEE (reference sequence). V was clipped by 2 bases and J by 0 bases; unmatched bases: 10. The CDR3 nucleotides read TGTGCCAGCAGCTTATCCCTAGCGGGGCAACCTAGCACAGATACGCAGTATTTT. Its protein is CASSLSLAGQPSTDTQYF. The full variable domain, rest sourced from reference TRBV5-4 and TRBJ2-3, is ETGVTQSPTHLIKTRGQQVTLRCSSQSGHNTVSWYQQALGQGPQFIFQYYREEENGRGNFPPRFSGLQFPNYSSELNVNALELDDSALYLCASSLSLAGQPSTDTQYFGPGTRLTVL.

The chain couples TRBV15 to TRBJ2-1, with 10 nucleotides matching TRBD2. This CDR3 spans 16 amino acids. Germline lookup yields CDR1 LNHNV and CDR2 YYDKDF (reference sequence). Losses at the gene ends were 0 bases for V and 3 bases for J; bases not matched to a gene: 2. The CDR3 protein is CATSRDASGGYNEQFF. The CDR3 coding sequence is TGTGCCACCAGCAGAGATGCTAGCGGGGGCTACAATGAGCAGTTCTTC. The full variable domain, with the rest looked up from reference TRBV15 and TRBJ2-1, is DAMVIQNPRYQVTQFGKPVTLSCSQTLNHNVMYWYQQKSSQAPKLLFHYYDKDFNNEADTPDNFQSRRPNTSFCFLDIRSPGLGDTAMYLCATSRDASGGYNEQFFGPGTRLTVL.

The chain links TRBV25-1 to TRBJ2-1, with 7 bases lining up with TRBD2. Germline V gene data show CDR1 as MGHDK and CDR2 as SYGVNS. This CDR3 spans 16 amino acids. V gave up 1 base and J gave up 0 bases; unmatched junction bases: 3. CDR3 in amino acids: CASSEWAGDSYNEQFF. The CDR3 DNA sequence: TGTGCCAGCAGTGAATGGGCGGGGGACTCCTACAATGAGCAGTTCTTC.

This clone was seen a few times. The CDR3 DNA reads TGTGCCAGCAACCCATCGGACAGGAATCAGCCCCAGCATTTT. It specifies CASNPSDRNQPQHF. The J gene is TRBJ1-5, the V gene TRBV28, with 7 bases that match TRBD1. After removal of 7 bases from V and 4 bases from J, the junction contained 7 bases not matched to a gene. This CDR3 is built from 14 residues. Germline assignment: CDR1 MDHEN and CDR2 SYDVKM.

The chain has TRBV10-3 and TRBJ2-1; the D gene is possibly TRBD2 (6 bases). Trimming stripped 11 bases from V and 1 base from J, with 12 bases between. This CDR3 comprises 13 residues. CDR1 ENHRY and CDR2 SYGVKD come from the germline V gene. The CDR3 loop is CASRRESYNEQFF. The CDR3 DNA reads as TGTGCCTCCCGCCGGGAGTCCTACAATGAGCAGTTCTTC.

This clone was detected a few times. The CDR3 loop is CASSTQKVEQFF. DNA of the CDR3: TGTGCCAGCAGTACTCAGAAGGTTGAGCAGTTCTTC. The chain employs TRBV5-4 and TRBJ2-1; D not resolved. The length of the CDR3 is 12 residues. Per the germline V gene, CDR1 is SGHNT and CDR2 is YYREEE (reference sequence). Trimming shortened V by 5 bases and J by 9 bases, and 12 bases separated the two germline ends.

The CDR3 DNA reads as TGTGCCAGCAGCTTAGGCCGGGGGCGGAATTCACCCCTCCACTTT. Protein sequence: CASSLGRGRNSPLHF. This sequence joins TRBV7-9 and TRBJ1-6; a possible D gene is TRBD1 (6 bases). This CDR3 comprises 15 residues. V was clipped by 1 base and J by 7 bases, with 11 bases between them. Per the germline V gene, CDR1 is SEHNR and CDR2 is FQNEAQ (reference sequence).

The V gene is TRBV5-1, the J gene TRBJ2-1, with TRBD1 matching over 8 bases. With V trimmed by 4 bases and J by 8 bases, 8 bases remained unmatched. The CDR3 is 14 amino acids. The germline gives CDR1 SGHRS, CDR2 YFSETQ. The CDR3 loop reads CASSALDRGDEQFF. CDR3 DNA sequence: TGCGCCAGCAGCGCACTCGACAGGGGAGATGAGCAGTTCTTC.

The chain has TRBV29-1 and TRBJ2-3; 10 nucleotides align to TRBD1. The CDR3 has 14 residues. CDR1 SQVTM and CDR2 ANQGSEA come from the germline V gene. J lost 7 bases, V lost 1 base, and 5 bases had no gene match. CDR3 in DNA: TGCAGCGTTGAAGGGGACAGGGGAGCTCATACGCAGTATTTT. As protein: CSVEGDRGAHTQYF.

V is TRBV5-1 and J is TRBJ2-3; tentatively, D is TRBD1 (5 bases). This CDR3 comprises 16 residues. The V gene lost 4 bases and the J gene lost 4 bases, with 19 bases spanning the gap. CDR1 SGHRS and CDR2 YFSETQ come from the germline V gene. The CDR3 spells CASSPPGSLGADTQYF. In DNA form, the CDR3 reads TGCGCCAGCAGCCCTCCCGGGTCCCTAGGGGCAGATACGCAGTATTTT.

J is TRBJ1-6 and V is TRBV7-9; D might be TRBD1 (5 bases). Germline CDR1 is SEHNR and CDR2 is FQNEAQ (reference sequence). Trimming shortened V by 1 base and J by 8 bases, and 12 bases separated the two germline ends. CDR3 length equals 15 residues. The CDR3 is CASSLEGATDSPLHF. CDR3 bases: TGTGCCAGCAGCTTAGAAGGGGCTACGGATTCACCCCTCCACTTT.